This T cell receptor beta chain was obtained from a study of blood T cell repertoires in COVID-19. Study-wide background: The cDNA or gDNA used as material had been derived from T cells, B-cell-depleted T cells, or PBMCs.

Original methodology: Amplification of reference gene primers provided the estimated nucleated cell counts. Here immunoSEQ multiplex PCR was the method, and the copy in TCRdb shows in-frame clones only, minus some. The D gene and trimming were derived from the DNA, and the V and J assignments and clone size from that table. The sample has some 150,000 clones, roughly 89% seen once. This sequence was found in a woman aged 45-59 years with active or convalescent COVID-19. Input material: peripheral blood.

Here the CDR3 reads CASSPWGHPWYGYTF. The DNA of the CDR3 is TGTGCCAGCAGCCCTTGGGGCCACCCCTGGTACGGCTACACCTTC. The chain recombines TRBV7-2 with TRBJ1-2; possible D gene TRBD1, 5 bases. V dropped 5 bases and J dropped 8 bases, with 21 bases sitting between them. The CDR3 consists of 15 residues. Per the germline V gene, CDR1 is SGHTA and CDR2 is FQGNSA.